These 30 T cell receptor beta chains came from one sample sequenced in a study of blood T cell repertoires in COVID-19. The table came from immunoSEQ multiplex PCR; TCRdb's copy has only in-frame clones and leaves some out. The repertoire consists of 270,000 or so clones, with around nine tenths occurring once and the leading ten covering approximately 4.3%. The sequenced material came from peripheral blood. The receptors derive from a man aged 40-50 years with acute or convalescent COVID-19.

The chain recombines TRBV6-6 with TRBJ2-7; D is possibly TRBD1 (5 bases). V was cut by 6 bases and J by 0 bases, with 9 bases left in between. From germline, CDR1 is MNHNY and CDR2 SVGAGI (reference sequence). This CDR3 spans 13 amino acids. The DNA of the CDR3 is TGTGCCAGCAGGGGGCCTGACTCCTACGAGCAGTACTTC. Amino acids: CASRGPDSYEQYF.

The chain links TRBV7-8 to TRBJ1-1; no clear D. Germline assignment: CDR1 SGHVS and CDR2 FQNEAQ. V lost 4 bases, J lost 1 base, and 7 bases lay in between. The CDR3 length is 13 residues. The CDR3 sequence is CASSSGGNTEAFF. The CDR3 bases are TGTGCCAGCAGCTCCGGTGGGAACACTGAAGCTTTCTTT.

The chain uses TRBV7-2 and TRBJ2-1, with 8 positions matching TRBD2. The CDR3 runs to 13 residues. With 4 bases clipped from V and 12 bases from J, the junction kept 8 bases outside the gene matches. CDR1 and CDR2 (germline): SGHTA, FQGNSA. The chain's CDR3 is CASSSSRGGGQFF. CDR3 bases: TGTGCCAGCAGCTCCTCCCGGGGGGGAGGGCAGTTCTTC.

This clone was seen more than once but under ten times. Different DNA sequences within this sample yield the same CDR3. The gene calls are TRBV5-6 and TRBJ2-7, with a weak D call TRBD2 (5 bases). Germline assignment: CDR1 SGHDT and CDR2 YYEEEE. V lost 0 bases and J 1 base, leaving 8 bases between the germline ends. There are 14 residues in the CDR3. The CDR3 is CASSLGPGSYEQYF. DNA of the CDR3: TGTGCCAGCAGCTTGGGACCGGGATCCTACGAGCAGTACTTC.

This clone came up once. The DNA for the CDR3 is TGTGCCTGGAGTGTACGGGGTGGAGATTCACCCCTCCACTTT. This gives the protein CAWSVRGGDSPLHF. The J gene is TRBJ1-6, the V gene TRBV30; D gene ambiguous. This CDR3 has 14 amino acids. V gave up 0 bases and J gave up 8 bases, with 11 bases separating them. CDR1 is GTSNPN, CDR2 SVGIG, per germline (reference sequence). Full variable domain (rest looked up from reference TRBV30 and TRBJ1-6): SQTIHQWPATLVQPVGSPLSLECTVEGTSNPNLYWYRQAAGRGLQLLFYSVGIGQISSEVPQNLSASRPQDRQFILSSKKLLLSDSGFYLCAWSVRGGDSPLHFGNGTRLTVT.

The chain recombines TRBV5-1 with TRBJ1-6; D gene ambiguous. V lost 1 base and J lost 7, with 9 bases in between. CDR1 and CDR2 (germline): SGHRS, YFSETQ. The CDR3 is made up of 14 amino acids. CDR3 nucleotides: TGCGCCAGCAGCTTGCAAGAGGGAAATTCACCCCTCCACTTT. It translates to CASSLQEGNSPLHF.

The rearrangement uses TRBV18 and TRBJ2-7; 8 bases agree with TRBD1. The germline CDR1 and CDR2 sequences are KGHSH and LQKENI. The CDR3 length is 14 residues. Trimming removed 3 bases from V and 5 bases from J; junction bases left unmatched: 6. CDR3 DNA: TGTGCCAGCTCACCGGCAGGGGGCTCTGACGAGCAGTACTTC. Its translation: CASSPAGGSDEQYF. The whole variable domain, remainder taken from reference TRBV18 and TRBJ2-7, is NAGVMQNPRHLVRRRGQEARLRCSPMKGHSHVYWYRQLPEEGLKFMVYLQKENIIDESGMPKERFSAEFPKEGPSILRIQQVVRGDSAAYFCASSPAGGSDEQYFGPGTRLTVT.

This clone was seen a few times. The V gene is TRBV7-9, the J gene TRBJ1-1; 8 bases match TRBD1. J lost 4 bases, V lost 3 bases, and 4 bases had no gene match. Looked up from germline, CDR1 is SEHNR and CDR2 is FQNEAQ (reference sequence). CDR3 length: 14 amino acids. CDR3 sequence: CASSLDRVGTEAFF. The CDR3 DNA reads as TGTGCCAGCAGCTTGGACAGGGTGGGCACTGAAGCTTTCTTT.

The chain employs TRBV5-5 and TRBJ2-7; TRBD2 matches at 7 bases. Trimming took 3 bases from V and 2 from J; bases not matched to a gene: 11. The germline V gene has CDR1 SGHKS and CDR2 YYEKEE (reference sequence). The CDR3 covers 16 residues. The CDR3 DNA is TGTGCCAGCAGCTCGAAAGAGCGGGGATTGACCTACGAGCAGTACTTC. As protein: CASSSKERGLTYEQYF.

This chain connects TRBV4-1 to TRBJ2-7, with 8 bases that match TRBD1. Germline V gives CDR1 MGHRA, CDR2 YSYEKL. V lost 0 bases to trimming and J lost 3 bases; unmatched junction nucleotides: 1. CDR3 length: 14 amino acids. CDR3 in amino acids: CASSQDDRGYEQYF. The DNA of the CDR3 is TGCGCCAGCAGCCAAGATGACAGGGGCTACGAGCAGTACTTC.

CDR3 in DNA: TGTGCCAGCAGCCGTGGGGTAGGGGGAAAACTGTTTTTT. Amino acids: CASSRGVGGKLFF. This sequence joins TRBV7-2 and TRBJ1-4; maybe TRBD1 (6 bases). Germline V gives CDR1 SGHTA, CDR2 FQGNSA. The CDR3 is 13 amino acids. Deletions cut 5 bases from V and 10 bases from J, with 14 bases between.

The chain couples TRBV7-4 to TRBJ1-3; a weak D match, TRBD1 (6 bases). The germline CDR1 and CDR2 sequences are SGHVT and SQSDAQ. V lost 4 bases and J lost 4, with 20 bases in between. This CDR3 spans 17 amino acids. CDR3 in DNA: TGTGCCAGCAGCTCCTCCACCCACAGGGAGAGAGGAAACACCATATATTTT. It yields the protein CASSSSTHRERGNTIYF.

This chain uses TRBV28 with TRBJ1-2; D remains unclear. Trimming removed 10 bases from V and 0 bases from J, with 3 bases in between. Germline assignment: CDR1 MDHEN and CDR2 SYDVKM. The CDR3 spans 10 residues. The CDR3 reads CATSNYGYTF. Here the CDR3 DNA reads TGTGCCACCTCTAACTATGGCTACACCTTC.

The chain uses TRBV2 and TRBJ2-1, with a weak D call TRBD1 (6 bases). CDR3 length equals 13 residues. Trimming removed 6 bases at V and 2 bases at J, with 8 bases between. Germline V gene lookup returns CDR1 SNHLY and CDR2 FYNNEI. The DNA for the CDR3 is TGTGCCAGCAGCCGGGACACCTACAATGAGCAGTTCTTC. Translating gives CASSRDTYNEQFF.

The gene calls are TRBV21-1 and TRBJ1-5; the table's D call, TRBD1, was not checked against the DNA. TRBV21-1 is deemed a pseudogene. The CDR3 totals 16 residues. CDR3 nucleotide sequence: TGTGCCAGCAAGGGTAGGGGAAACCTCTGCAATCAGCCCCAGCATTTT. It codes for CASKGRGNLCNQPQHF.

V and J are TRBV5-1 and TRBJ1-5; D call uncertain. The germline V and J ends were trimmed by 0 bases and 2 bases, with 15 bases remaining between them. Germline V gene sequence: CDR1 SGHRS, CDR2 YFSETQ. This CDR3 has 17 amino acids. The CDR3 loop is CASSLAPGGLGNQPQHF. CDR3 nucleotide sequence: TGCGCCAGCAGCTTGGCCCCCGGAGGGTTAGGCAATCAGCCCCAGCATTTT.

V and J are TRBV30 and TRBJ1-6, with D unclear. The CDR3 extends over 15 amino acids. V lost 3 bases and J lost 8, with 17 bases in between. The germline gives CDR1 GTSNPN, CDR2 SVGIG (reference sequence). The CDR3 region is CAWSALLSSDSPLHF. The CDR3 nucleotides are TGTGCCTGGAGCGCCCTTTTGAGCTCGGATTCACCCCTCCACTTT.

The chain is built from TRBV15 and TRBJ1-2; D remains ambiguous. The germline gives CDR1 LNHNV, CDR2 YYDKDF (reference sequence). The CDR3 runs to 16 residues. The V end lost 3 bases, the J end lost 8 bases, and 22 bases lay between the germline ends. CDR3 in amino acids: CATSRSVQALSWGYTF. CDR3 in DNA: TGTGCCACCAGCAGGTCCGTCCAGGCCCTTTCCTGGGGCTACACCTTC.

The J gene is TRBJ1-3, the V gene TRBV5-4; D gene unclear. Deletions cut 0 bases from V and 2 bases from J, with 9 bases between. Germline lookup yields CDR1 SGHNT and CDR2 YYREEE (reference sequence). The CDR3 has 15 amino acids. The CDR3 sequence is CASSLGPGTGNTIYF. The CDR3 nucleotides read TGTGCCAGCAGCTTGGGTCCGGGGACTGGAAACACCATATATTTT.

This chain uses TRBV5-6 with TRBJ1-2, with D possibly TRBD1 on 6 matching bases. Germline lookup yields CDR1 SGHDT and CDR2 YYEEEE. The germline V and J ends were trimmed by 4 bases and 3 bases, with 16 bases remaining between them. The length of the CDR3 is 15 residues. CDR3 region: CASSKGQPPYYGYTF. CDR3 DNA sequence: TGTGCCAGCAGCAAAGGACAGCCACCTTACTATGGCTACACCTTC.

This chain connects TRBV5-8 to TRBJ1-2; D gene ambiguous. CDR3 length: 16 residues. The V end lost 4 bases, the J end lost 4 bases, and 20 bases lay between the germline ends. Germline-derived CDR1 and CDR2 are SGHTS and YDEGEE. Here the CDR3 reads CASSPQLRPFFYGYTF. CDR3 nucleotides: TGTGCCAGCAGCCCCCAATTGCGGCCCTTTTTCTATGGCTACACCTTC.

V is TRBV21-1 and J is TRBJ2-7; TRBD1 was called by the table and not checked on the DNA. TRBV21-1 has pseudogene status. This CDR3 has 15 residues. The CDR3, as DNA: TGTGCCAGCAGCAGTGGGACAGCCAGACCCTACGAGCAGTACTTC. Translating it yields CASSSGTARPYEQYF.

CDR3 amino acids: CASSRRTGNSLGNTIYF. The CDR3 nucleotides read TGTGCCAGCAGCAGACGGACAGGGAATTCACTGGGAAACACCATATATTTT. This chain joins TRBV9 and TRBJ1-3; TRBD1 agrees at 8 bases. The germline V gene encodes CDR1 SGDLS and CDR2 YYNGEE. With 4 bases clipped from V and 4 bases from J, the junction kept 13 bases outside the gene matches. The CDR3 is 17 residues long.

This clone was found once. The CDR3 region is CASRQEGNTYEQYF. The CDR3 region has the DNA TGTGCCAGTAGGCAGGAGGGGAACACCTACGAGCAGTACTTC. V and J are TRBV19 and TRBJ2-7; possibly TRBD2 for D (6 bases). Looked up from germline, CDR1 is LNHDA and CDR2 is SQIVND (reference sequence). The CDR3 runs 14 residues. Trimming cost V 6 bases and J 2 bases, with 14 bases left between them.

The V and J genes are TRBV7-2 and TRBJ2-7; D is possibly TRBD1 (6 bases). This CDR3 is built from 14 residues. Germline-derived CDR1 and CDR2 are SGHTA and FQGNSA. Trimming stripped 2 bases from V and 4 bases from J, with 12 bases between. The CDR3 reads CASSLLGTGYEQYF. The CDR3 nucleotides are TGTGCCAGCAGCTTACTGGGAACAGGGTACGAGCAGTACTTC. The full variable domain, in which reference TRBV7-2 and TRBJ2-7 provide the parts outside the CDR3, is GAGVSQSPSNKVTEKGKDVELRCDPISGHTALYWYRQSLGQGLEFLIYFQGNSAPDKSGLPSDRFSAERTGGSVSTLTIQRTQQEDSAVYLCASSLLGTGYEQYFGPGTRLTVT.

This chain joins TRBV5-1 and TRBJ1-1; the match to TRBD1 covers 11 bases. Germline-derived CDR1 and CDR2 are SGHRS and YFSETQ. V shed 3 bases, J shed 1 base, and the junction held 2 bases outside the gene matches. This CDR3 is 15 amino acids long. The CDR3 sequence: CASSWGQGGNTEAFF. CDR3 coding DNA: TGCGCCAGCAGCTGGGGACAGGGGGGGAACACTGAAGCTTTCTTT.

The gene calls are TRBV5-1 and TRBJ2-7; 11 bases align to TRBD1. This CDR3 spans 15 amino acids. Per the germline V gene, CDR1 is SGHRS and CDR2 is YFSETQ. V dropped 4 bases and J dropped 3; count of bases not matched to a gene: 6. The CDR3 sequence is CASSIYGTGGYEQYF. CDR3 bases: TGCGCCAGCAGCATTTATGGGACAGGGGGCTACGAGCAGTACTTC.

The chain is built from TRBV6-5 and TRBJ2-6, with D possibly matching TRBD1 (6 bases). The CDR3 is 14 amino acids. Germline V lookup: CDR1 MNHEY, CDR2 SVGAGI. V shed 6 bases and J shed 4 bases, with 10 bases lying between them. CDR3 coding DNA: TGTGCCAGCAGACAGGGATCCGGGGCCAACGTCCTGACTTTC. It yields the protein CASRQGSGANVLTF.

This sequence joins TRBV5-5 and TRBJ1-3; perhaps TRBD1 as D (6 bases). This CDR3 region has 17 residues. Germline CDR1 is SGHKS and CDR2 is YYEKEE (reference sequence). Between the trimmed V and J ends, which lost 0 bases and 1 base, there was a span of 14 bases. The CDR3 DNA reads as TGTGCCAGCAGCTTGGCGTCCCGGGGGGCTTCTGGAAACACCATATATTTT. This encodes CASSLASRGASGNTIYF.

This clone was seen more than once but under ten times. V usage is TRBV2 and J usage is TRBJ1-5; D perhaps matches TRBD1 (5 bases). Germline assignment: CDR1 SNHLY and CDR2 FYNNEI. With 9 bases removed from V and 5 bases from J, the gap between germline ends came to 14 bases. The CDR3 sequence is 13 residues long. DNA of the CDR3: TGTGCCAGTAAGGGAGGGGAGTATCAGCCCCAGCATTTT. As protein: CASKGGEYQPQHF.